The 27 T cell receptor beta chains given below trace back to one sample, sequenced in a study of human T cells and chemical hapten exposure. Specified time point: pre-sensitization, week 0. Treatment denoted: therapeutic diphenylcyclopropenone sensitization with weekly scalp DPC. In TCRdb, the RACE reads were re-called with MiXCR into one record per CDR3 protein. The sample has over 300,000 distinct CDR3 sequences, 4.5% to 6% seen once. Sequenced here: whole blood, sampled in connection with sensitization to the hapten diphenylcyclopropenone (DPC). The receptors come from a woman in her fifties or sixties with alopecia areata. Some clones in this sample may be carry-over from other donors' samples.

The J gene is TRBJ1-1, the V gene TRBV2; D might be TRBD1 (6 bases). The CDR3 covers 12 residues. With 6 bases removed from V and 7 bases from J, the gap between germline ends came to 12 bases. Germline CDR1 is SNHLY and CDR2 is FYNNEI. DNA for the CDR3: TGTGCCAGCAGGATCGGACAGAATGAAGCTTTCTTT. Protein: CASRIGQNEAFF.

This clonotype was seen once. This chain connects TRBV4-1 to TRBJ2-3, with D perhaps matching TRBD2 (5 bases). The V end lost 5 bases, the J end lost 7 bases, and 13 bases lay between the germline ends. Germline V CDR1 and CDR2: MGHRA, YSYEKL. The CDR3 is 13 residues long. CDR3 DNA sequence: TGCGCCAGCAGCGGACTGCCCACGAATACGCAGTATTTT. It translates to CASSGLPTNTQYF.

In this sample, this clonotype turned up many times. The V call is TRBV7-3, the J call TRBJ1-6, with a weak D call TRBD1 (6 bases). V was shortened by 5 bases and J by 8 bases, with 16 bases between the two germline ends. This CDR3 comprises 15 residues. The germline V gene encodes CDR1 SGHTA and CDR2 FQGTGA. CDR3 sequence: CASSRGRGPDSPLHF. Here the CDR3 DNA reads TGTGCCAGCAGCCGGGGCCGGGGGCCGGATTCACCCCTCCACTTT. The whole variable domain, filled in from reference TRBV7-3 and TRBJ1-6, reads GAGVSQTPSNKVTEKGKYVELRCDPISGHTALYWYRQSLGQGPEFLIYFQGTGAADDSGLPNDRFFAVRPEGSVSTLKIQRTERGDSAVYLCASSRGRGPDSPLHFGNGTRLTVT.

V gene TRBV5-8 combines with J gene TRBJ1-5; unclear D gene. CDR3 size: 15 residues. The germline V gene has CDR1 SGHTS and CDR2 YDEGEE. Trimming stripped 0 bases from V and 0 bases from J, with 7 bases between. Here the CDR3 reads CASSLGWDSNQPQHF. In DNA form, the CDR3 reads TGTGCCAGCAGCTTGGGGTGGGATAGCAATCAGCCCCAGCATTTT. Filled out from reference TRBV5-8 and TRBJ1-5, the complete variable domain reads EAGVTQSPTHLIKTRGQQATLRCSPISGHTSVYWYQQALGLGLQFLLWYDEGEERNRGNFPPRFSGRQFPNYSSELNVNALELEDSALYLCASSLGWDSNQPQHFGDGTRLSIL.

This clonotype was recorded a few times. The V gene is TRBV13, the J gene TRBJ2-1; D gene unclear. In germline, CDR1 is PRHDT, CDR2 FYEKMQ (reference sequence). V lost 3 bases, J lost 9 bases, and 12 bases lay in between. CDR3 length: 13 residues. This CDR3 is CASSFGSWAEQFF. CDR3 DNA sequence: TGTGCCAGCAGCTTCGGATCTTGGGCTGAGCAGTTCTTC.

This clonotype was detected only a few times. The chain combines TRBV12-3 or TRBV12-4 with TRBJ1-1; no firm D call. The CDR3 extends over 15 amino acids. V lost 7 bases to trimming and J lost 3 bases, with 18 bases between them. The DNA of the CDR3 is TGTGCCAGCACCCCTCTTGGGCCCGAGGACACTGAAGCTTTCTTT. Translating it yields CASTPLGPEDTEAFF.

For the CDR3, the DNA is TGTGCCAGCAGCTTTGAAGGGTACACCATATATTTT. It yields the protein CASSFEGYTIYF. This chain uses TRBV7-2 with TRBJ1-3; the D is unclear. This CDR3 has 12 amino acids. Trimming stripped 3 bases from V and 8 bases from J, with 8 bases between. CDR1 is SGHTA, CDR2 FQGNSA, per germline.

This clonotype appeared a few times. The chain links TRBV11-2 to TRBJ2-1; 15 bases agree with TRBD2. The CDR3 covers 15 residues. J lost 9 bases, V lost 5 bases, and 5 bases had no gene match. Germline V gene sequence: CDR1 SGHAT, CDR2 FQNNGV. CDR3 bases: TGTGCCAGCAGCCCAGGACTAGCGGGAGGGGTTGAGCAGTTCTTC. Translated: CASSPGLAGGVEQFF.

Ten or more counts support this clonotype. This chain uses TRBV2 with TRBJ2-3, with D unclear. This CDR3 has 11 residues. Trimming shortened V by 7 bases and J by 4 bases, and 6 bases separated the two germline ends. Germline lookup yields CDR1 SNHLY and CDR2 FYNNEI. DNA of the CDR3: TGTGCCAGCAACGAGGCAGATACGCAGTATTTT. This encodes CASNEADTQYF.

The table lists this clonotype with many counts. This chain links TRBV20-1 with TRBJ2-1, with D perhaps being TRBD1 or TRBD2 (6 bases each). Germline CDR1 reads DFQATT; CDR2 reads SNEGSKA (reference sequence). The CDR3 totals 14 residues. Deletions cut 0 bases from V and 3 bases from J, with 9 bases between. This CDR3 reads CSAREGGLYNEQFF. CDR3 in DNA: TGCAGTGCTAGAGAGGGGGGCCTCTACAATGAGCAGTTCTTC.

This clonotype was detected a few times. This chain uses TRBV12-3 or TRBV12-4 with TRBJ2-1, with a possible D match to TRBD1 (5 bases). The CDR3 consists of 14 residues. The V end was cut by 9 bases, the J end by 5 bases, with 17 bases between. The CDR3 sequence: CASSPGLDNNEQFF. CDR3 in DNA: TGTGCCAGTTCTCCAGGGCTGGACAACAATGAGCAGTTCTTC.

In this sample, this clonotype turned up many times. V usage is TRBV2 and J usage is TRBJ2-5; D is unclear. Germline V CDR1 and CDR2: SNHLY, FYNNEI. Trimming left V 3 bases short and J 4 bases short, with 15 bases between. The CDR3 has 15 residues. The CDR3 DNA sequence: TGTGCCAGCAGTGAGAGAGGCCAGGTCGTAGAGACCCAGTACTTC. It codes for CASSERGQVVETQYF.

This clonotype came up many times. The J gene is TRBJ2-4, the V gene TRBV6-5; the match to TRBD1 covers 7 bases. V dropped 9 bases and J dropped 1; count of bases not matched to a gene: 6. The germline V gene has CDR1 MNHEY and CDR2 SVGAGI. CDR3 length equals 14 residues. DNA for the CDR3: TGTGCCAGTTCCGACAGGGAGGCCAAAAACATTCAGTACTTC. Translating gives CASSDREAKNIQYF.

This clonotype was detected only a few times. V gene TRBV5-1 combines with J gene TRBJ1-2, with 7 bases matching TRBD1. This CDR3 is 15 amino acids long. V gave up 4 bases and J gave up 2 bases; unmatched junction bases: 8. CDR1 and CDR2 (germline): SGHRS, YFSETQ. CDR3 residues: CASSPQGGINYGYTF. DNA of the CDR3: TGCGCCAGCAGCCCGCAGGGGGGGATCAACTATGGCTACACCTTC.

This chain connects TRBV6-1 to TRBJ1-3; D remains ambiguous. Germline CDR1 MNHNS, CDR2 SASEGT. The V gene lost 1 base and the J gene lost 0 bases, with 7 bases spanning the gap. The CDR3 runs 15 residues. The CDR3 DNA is TGTGCCAGCAGTGAAGGGAGAAGCTCTGGAAACACCATATATTTT. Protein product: CASSEGRSSGNTIYF.

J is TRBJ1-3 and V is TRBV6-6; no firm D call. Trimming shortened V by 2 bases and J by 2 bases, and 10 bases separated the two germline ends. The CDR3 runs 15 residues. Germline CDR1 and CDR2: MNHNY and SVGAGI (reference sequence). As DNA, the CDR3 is TGTGCCAGCAGTTACGACGGGCAACCTGGAAACACCATATATTTT. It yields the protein CASSYDGQPGNTIYF.

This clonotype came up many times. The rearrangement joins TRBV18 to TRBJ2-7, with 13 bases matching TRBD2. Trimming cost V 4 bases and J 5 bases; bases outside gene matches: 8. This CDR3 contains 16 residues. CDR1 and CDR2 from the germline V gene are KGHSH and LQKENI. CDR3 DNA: TGTGCCAGCTCACGTAAACTAGCGGGAGGGCCGGACGAGCAGTACTTC. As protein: CASSRKLAGGPDEQYF.

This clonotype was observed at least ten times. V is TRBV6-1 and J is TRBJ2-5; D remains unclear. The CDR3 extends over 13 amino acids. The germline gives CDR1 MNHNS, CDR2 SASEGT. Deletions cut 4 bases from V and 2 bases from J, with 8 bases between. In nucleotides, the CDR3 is TGTGCCAGCAGTGTGTACTCTCAAGAGACCCAGTACTTC. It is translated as CASSVYSQETQYF.

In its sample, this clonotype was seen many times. The CDR3 coding sequence is TGTGCCGCTACCGATGGGGTCGGCGGTCGGACTGAAGCTTTCTTT. Translation gives CAATDGVGGRTEAFF. The V and J genes are TRBV7-9 and TRBJ1-1; D is undetermined. The CDR3 has 15 amino acids. Germline loops: CDR1 SEHNR, CDR2 FQNEAQ (reference sequence). The V end lost 11 bases, the J end lost 5 bases, and 24 bases lay between the germline ends.

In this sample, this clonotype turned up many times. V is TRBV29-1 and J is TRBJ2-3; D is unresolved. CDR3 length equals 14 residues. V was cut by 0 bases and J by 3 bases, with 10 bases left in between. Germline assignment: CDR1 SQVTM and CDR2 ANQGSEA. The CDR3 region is CSVEDRLGTDTQYF. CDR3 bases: TGCAGCGTTGAAGATCGGCTCGGGACAGATACGCAGTATTTT.

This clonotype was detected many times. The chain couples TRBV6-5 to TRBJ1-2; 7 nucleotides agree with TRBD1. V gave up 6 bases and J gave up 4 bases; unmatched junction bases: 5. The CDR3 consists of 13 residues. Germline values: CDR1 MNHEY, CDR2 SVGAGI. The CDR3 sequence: CASSRGQIYGYTF. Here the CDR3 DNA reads TGTGCCAGCAGCCGGGGACAGATCTATGGCTACACCTTC.

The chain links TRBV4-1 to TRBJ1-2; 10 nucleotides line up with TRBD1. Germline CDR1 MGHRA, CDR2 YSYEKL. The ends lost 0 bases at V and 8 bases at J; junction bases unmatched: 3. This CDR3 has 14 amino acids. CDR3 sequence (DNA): TGCGCCAGCAGCCAAGATGGGACAGGGGAGGGCTACACCTTC. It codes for CASSQDGTGEGYTF.

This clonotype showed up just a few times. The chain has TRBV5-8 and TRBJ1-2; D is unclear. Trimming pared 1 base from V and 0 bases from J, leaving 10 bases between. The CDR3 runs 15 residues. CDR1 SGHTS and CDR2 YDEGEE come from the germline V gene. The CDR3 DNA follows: TGTGCCAGCAGCTTGTCTGACTCAGCTAACTATGGCTACACCTTC. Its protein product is CASSLSDSANYGYTF.

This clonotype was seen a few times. CDR3 amino acids: CASRKEGTGGIQAFF. In DNA, the CDR3 is TGTGCCAGCAGGAAAGAGGGGACAGGGGGGATACAAGCTTTCTTT. The genes are TRBV2 and TRBJ1-1, with TRBD1 matching over 11 bases. With V trimmed by 6 bases and J by 9 bases, 12 bases remained unmatched. This CDR3 spans 15 amino acids. The germline gives CDR1 SNHLY, CDR2 FYNNEI.

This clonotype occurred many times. CDR3 region: CASSLLFGTEAFF. CDR3 DNA: TGTGCCAGCAGCTTATTGTTTGGCACTGAAGCTTTCTTT. The chain uses TRBV7-6 and TRBJ1-1, with D uncertain. V was cut by 2 bases and J by 4 bases, with 8 bases left in between. From germline, CDR1 is SGHVS and CDR2 FNYEAQ. The CDR3 length is 13 residues.

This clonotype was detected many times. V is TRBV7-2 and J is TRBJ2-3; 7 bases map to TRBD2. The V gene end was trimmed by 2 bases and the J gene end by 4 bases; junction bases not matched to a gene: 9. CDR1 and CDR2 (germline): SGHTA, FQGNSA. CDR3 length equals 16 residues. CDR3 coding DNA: TGTGCCAGCAGCTTACAAGTGGGAGGGCCGTCAGATACGCAGTATTTT. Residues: CASSLQVGGPSDTQYF.

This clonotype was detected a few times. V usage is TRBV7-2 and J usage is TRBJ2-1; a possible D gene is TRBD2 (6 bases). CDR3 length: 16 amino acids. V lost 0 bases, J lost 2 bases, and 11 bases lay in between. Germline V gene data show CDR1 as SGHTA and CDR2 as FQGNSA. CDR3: CASSLAVAVTYNEQFF. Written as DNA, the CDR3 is TGTGCCAGCAGCTTAGCGGTAGCGGTCACCTACAATGAGCAGTTCTTC.